These 7 T cell receptor beta chains were sequenced from one sample in a study of T cells after yellow fever vaccination (dated by TCRdb to between 2018 and 2021). Libraries were constructed by 5' RACE. TCRdb shows the sequencer as Illumina HiSeq 2500. TCRdb trimmed the raw reads at Q25, called clones with MiXCR and kept productive beta chains. Identical CDR3 protein sequences are pooled into one entry, listed with their most common genes and DNA. The sample includes hundreds of thousands of distinct CDR3 sequences, with about a sixth observed a single time. The ten top clones hold 17% of the sample. The sample's treatment or condition label is to be understood as: live attenuated yellow fever vaccine strain. Sequencing used PBMCs, obtained roughly 5 days after the first yellow fever vaccination. Receptors originate from a young man who received the YFV17D yellow fever vaccine.

This clonotype showed up just a few times. The rearrangement joins TRBV4-1 to TRBJ2-1; TRBD2 agrees at 8 bases. After removal of 0 bases from V and 5 bases from J, the junction contained 6 bases not matched to a gene. CDR3 length equals 16 residues. Germline CDR1 reads MGHRA; CDR2 reads YSYEKL. The CDR3 region is CASSQDGRGGHNEQFF. CDR3 DNA: TGCGCCAGCAGCCAAGACGGACGGGGGGGCCACAATGAGCAGTTCTTC.

This clonotype occurred many times. The chain couples TRBV24-1 to TRBJ2-3, with D unresolved. V was pared by 9 bases and J by 5 bases, with 11 bases between. Germline values: CDR1 KGHDR, CDR2 SFDVKD. CDR3 size: 12 residues. The CDR3 region is CATGPPGDTQYF. CDR3 sequence (DNA): TGTGCCACCGGACCCCCCGGAGATACGCAGTATTTT.

The chain joins TRBV7-9 to TRBJ1-1; no definite D call. V was clipped by 2 bases and J by 3 bases, with 13 bases between them. The CDR3 is 15 amino acids. The germline V gene has CDR1 SEHNR and CDR2 FQNEAQ (reference sequence). CDR3 nucleotides: TGTGCCAGCAGCTTAATTAAGGGAGTTTACACTGAAGCTTTCTTT. It translates to CASSLIKGVYTEAFF.

The table lists this clonotype with a few counts. The rearrangement joins TRBV6-1 to TRBJ1-5, with D maybe TRBD1 (5 bases). Looked up from germline, CDR1 is MNHNS and CDR2 is SASEGT. V was pared by 8 bases and J by 3 bases, with 14 bases between. The CDR3 has 14 residues. The CDR3: CASGLGQVNQPQHF. The CDR3, as DNA: TGTGCCAGCGGTCTCGGACAAGTCAATCAGCCCCAGCATTTT.

This clonotype was seen a handful of times. The V call is TRBV6-1, the J call TRBJ1-1; 10 nucleotides match TRBD1. The CDR3 covers 13 residues. J gave up 11 bases and V 6 bases, and 9 bases lay outside the gene matches. Germline CDR1 reads MNHNS; CDR2 reads SASEGT. CDR3 in amino acids: CASSLDRGWSAFF. The DNA of the CDR3 is TGTGCCAGCAGCTTGGACAGGGGGTGGTCGGCTTTCTTT.

This chain joins TRBV7-6 and TRBJ2-5; D assignment may be TRBD1 or TRBD2 (6 bases each). The ends were cut back, 5 bases at V and 4 bases at J, with 17 bases in the middle. The CDR3 is 15 amino acids. The germline V gene has CDR1 SGHVS and CDR2 FNYEAQ. This CDR3 is CASSPATWGAETQYF. DNA of the CDR3: TGTGCCAGCAGCCCCGCGACATGGGGGGCAGAGACCCAGTACTTC.

This clonotype was counted only a few times. CDR3 region: CASSLGTGLYEQYV. CDR3 bases: TGTGCCAGCAGCTTAGGGACAGGGTTGTACGAGCAGTACGTC. This chain uses TRBV7-8 with TRBJ2-7, with 8 bases identical to TRBD1. Per the germline V gene, CDR1 is SGHVS and CDR2 is FQNEAQ. V was clipped by 1 base and J by 4 bases; unmatched bases: 3. CDR3 size: 14 residues.